The 29 T cell receptor beta chains below were found in one sample sequenced in a study of cytomegalovirus exposure and HLA in healthy donors. PCR involved 60 Vbeta and 13 Jbeta primers. Here immunoSEQ multiplex PCR was the method, and the copy in TCRdb shows in-frame clones only, minus some. The data hold roughly 180,000 clones, with roughly 80% observed a single time. Material: PBMCs. Every receptor here comes from a woman aged 50 to 60 in good health and CMV-seropositive.

This sequence joins TRBV25-1 and TRBJ1-5; no firm D call. The CDR3 is 13 residues long. Germline CDR1 reads MGHDK; CDR2 reads SYGVNS. V was shortened by 0 bases and J by 7 bases, with 7 bases between the two germline ends. Here the CDR3 DNA reads TGTGCCAGCAGTGAATATCCGGGGCAGCCCCAGCATTTT. Translated, it gives CASSEYPGQPQHF.

V is TRBV18 and J is TRBJ2-2, with TRBD1 matching 8 bases. Germline CDR1 is KGHSH and CDR2 is LQKENI. V was pared by 3 bases and J by 4 bases, with 7 bases of the junction left unmatched. The CDR3 has 16 amino acids. The CDR3 nucleotides read TGTGCCAGCTCACCGCCCGGGACAGGAGCCACCGGGGAGCTGTTTTTT. It encodes CASSPPGTGATGELFF.

The rearrangement joins TRBV10-3 to TRBJ2-5, with 9 bases matching TRBD1. The CDR3 is 16 residues long. The V segment lost 0 bases and the J segment 1 base; nucleotides outside the gene matches: 3. Germline assignment: CDR1 ENHRY and CDR2 SYGVKD. In DNA, the CDR3 is TGTGCCATCAGTGAGTCGTCGGGACAGGGCCAAGAGACCCAGTACTTC. Translated, it gives CAISESSGQGQETQYF.

This chain joins TRBV30 and TRBJ1-2; 9 nucleotides line up with TRBD1. Germline values: CDR1 GTSNPN, CDR2 SVGIG (reference sequence). The CDR3 has 14 residues. After removal of 5 bases from V and 3 bases from J, the junction contained 7 bases not matched to a gene. CDR3 sequence: CAWSGQGNYYGYTF. The CDR3 bases are TGTGCCTGGTCCGGACAGGGGAACTACTATGGCTACACCTTC.

V gene TRBV18 combines with J gene TRBJ2-5; D might be TRBD2 (5 bases). CDR1 and CDR2 from the germline V gene are KGHSH and LQKENI. Trimming stripped 2 bases from V and 5 bases from J, with 9 bases between. The CDR3 is made up of 13 amino acids. CDR3 residues: CASSPERGETQYF. The CDR3 DNA reads TGTGCCAGCTCACCAGAGCGAGGGGAGACCCAGTACTTC. Full variable domain (outside the CDR3, taken from reference TRBV18 and TRBJ2-5): NAGVMQNPRHLVRRRGQEARLRCSPMKGHSHVYWYRQLPEEGLKFMVYLQKENIIDESGMPKERFSAEFPKEGPSILRIQQVVRGDSAAYFCASSPERGETQYFGPGTRLLVL.

The rearrangement joins TRBV27 to TRBJ2-1, with TRBD2 matching over 9 bases. V shed 2 bases and J 3 bases; nucleotides not matched to a gene: 2. In germline, CDR1 is MNHEY, CDR2 SMNVEV (reference sequence). CDR3 length equals 15 residues. The CDR3 bases are TGTGCCAGCAGTTTAGCGGGGGGGCTCTACAATGAGCAGTTCTTC. It encodes CASSLAGGLYNEQFF.

The genes are TRBV2 and TRBJ2-2; TRBD1 is a possible D gene (6 bases). The V gene's germline CDR1 is SNHLY and CDR2 FYNNEI. Trimming removed 6 bases at V and 6 bases at J, with 14 bases between. The CDR3 has 14 amino acids. CDR3 DNA: TGTGCCAGCAGCGAACAGGGATGGGCCGGGGAGCTGTTTTTT. This sequence encodes CASSEQGWAGELFF.

This sequence joins TRBV18 and TRBJ2-3, with D possibly matching TRBD2 (6 bases). V was trimmed by 7 bases and J by 9 bases, leaving 14 bases between them. The CDR3 consists of 12 residues. The germline gives CDR1 KGHSH, CDR2 LQKENI. The CDR3 bases are TGTGCCAGCTACCAAGGTGGAGGGACGCAGTATTTT. This codes for CASYQGGGTQYF.

The J gene is TRBJ1-1, the V gene TRBV29-1, with D perhaps matching TRBD1 (5 bases). The CDR3 extends over 11 amino acids. From germline, CDR1 is SQVTM and CDR2 ANQGSEA. Trimming took off 4 bases at V and 5 bases at J, with 8 bases between the two ends. The CDR3 reads CSVGQQTEAFF. CDR3 DNA: TGCAGCGTTGGACAGCAAACTGAAGCTTTCTTT.

The J gene is TRBJ2-7, the V gene TRBV12-1; the table's TRBD1 call for D was not verified on the DNA. TRBV12-1 is a recognized pseudogene. The length of the CDR3 is 12 residues. The CDR3 sequence: CASSPRAYEQYF. The CDR3 bases are TGTGCCAGCAGCCCCAGGGCCTACGAGCAGTACTTC.

This sequence joins TRBV29-1 and TRBJ2-1, with D tentatively TRBD1 (5 bases). V was shortened by 8 bases and J by 9 bases, with 17 bases between the two germline ends. The CDR3 spans 12 residues. Per germline, CDR1 SQVTM and CDR2 ANQGSEA. CDR3: CSTGEPQGEQFF. The CDR3 region has the DNA TGCAGCACTGGAGAGCCCCAGGGTGAGCAGTTCTTC.

This clone was seen a handful of times. J is TRBJ1-2 and V is TRBV30; 9 nucleotides agree with TRBD1. Germline values: CDR1 GTSNPN, CDR2 SVGIG (reference sequence). V lost 3 bases, J lost 6 bases, and 5 bases stayed unmatched. The CDR3 contains 13 residues. CDR3 in amino acids: CAWSEGQGDGYTF. In DNA, the CDR3 is TGTGCCTGGAGCGAGGGACAGGGAGATGGCTACACCTTC. Based on the CDR3 plus reference TRBV30 and TRBJ1-2, the full variable domain is SQTIHQWPATLVQPVGSPLSLECTVEGTSNPNLYWYRQAAGRGLQLLFYSVGIGQISSEVPQNLSASRPQDRQFILSSKKLLLSDSGFYLCAWSEGQGDGYTFGSGTRLTVV.

For this clone: Different DNA sequences within this sample yield the same CDR3. The chain joins TRBV27 to TRBJ2-3, with D unclear. This CDR3 contains 15 residues. Germline V lookup: CDR1 MNHEY, CDR2 SMNVEV (reference sequence). With 2 bases removed from V and 2 bases from J, the gap between germline ends came to 11 bases. CDR3 DNA sequence: TGTGCCAGCAGTTTAAGAGGCCAATCCACAGATACGCAGTATTTT. Its protein is CASSLRGQSTDTQYF.

J is TRBJ2-1 and V is TRBV7-6; TRBD2 is a possible D gene (5 bases). V gave up 2 bases and J gave up 6 bases, with 14 bases separating them. Germline CDR1 and CDR2: SGHVS and FNYEAQ. The CDR3 is made up of 15 amino acids. The CDR3, as DNA: TGTGCCAGCAGCTTAAATAGCGCTAGTGGCAATGAGCAGTTCTTC. This encodes CASSLNSASGNEQFF.

This clone has a handful of counts. A junction boundary mismatches the germline segment, possibly from a read error. The rearrangement joins TRBV30 to TRBJ2-7, with D tentatively TRBD1 (5 bases). The CDR3 length is 11 residues. The germline V gene encodes CDR1 GTSNPN and CDR2 SVGIG (reference sequence). CDR3 sequence: CAWSVRTIPHF. As DNA, the CDR3 is TGTGCCTGGAGTGTAAGGACAATCCCCCACTTC.

The chain combines TRBV27 with TRBJ1-1; D unclear. This CDR3 contains 14 residues. Germline CDR1 is MNHEY and CDR2 is SMNVEV (reference sequence). Trimming removed 6 bases from V and 5 bases from J, with 16 bases in between. CDR3 DNA sequence: TGTGCCAGCAGCCTAGGCGGGGTGAGGACTGAAGCTTTCTTT. This gives the protein CASSLGGVRTEAFF.

The genes are TRBV6-1 and TRBJ1-3; D remains unclear. Germline V lookup: CDR1 MNHNS, CDR2 SASEGT. V lost 8 bases and J 0 bases, leaving 11 bases between the germline ends. The CDR3 length is 14 residues. CDR3 protein: CASASRGSGNTIYF. DNA of the CDR3: TGTGCCAGCGCGTCCCGGGGCTCTGGAAACACCATATATTTT.

In this sample, this clone turned up once. The rearrangement joins TRBV5-1 to TRBJ1-4; 9 positions match TRBD1. CDR1 is SGHRS, CDR2 YFSETQ, per germline. V gave up 3 bases and J gave up 8 bases; unmatched junction bases: 5. The CDR3 runs to 14 residues. The CDR3 region is CASSYGTGYEKLFF. CDR3 nucleotides: TGCGCCAGCAGCTATGGGACAGGGTACGAAAAACTGTTTTTT. The variable domain in full, with the rest retrieved from reference TRBV5-1 and TRBJ1-4, is KAGVTQTPRYLIKTRGQQVTLSCSPISGHRSVSWYQQTPGQGLQFLFEYFSETQRNKGNFPGRFSGRQFSNSRSEMNVSTLELGDSALYLCASSYGTGYEKLFFGSGTQLSVL.

The chain combines TRBV6-5 with TRBJ1-3; D is undetermined. Trimming removed 0 bases from V and 4 bases from J, with 7 bases in between. The CDR3 is 14 amino acids. CDR1 MNHEY and CDR2 SVGAGI come from the germline V gene. As DNA, the CDR3 is TGTGCCAGCAGTTACTCGAGGCGGGGAAACACCATATATTTT. Translating it yields CASSYSRRGNTIYF.

The chain uses TRBV7-9 and TRBJ1-3; D is perhaps TRBD1 (6 bases). The J call is in doubt because the DNA end fits TRBJ2-2 better. The germline CDR1 and CDR2 sequences are SEHNR and FQNEAQ (reference sequence). CDR3 length: 15 residues. The CDR3 sequence: CASSPPGQHTGELFF. The DNA for the CDR3 is TGTGCCAGCAGCCCACCCGGACAGCACACCGGGGAGCTGTTTTTT.

The J gene is TRBJ2-5, the V gene TRBV2; perhaps TRBD1 as D (7 bases). The CDR3 length is 12 residues. Trimming took off 6 bases at V and 5 bases at J, with 10 bases between the two ends. Germline CDR1 reads SNHLY; CDR2 reads FYNNEI. The CDR3 is CASSSGGETQYF. The CDR3 bases are TGTGCCAGCAGCTCAGGGGGGGAGACCCAGTACTTC.

The chain is built from TRBV6-6 and TRBJ2-1; 12 positions agree with TRBD2. V lost 5 bases and J lost 9; bases outside the gene matches: 8. This CDR3 contains 15 residues. Germline V gene lookup returns CDR1 MNHNY and CDR2 SVGAGI (reference sequence). CDR3 sequence (DNA): TGTGCCAGCAGTCAGAGACTAGCGGGGGAATCTGAGCAGTTCTTC. As protein: CASSQRLAGESEQFF.

V and J are TRBV12-5 and TRBJ1-1; D is undetermined. The CDR3 is 17 amino acids. Germline V gene sequence: CDR1 LGHNT, CDR2 FRNRAP. The V gene lost 0 bases and the J gene lost 0 bases, with 14 bases spanning the gap. CDR3 bases: TGTGCTAGTGGTTTGGTAATCGGGGTTCATATGAACACTGAAGCTTTCTTT. This translates into CASGLVIGVHMNTEAFF.

This clone was observed a handful of times. This chain links TRBV6-5 with TRBJ1-6; 7 bases match TRBD1. Germline CDR1 MNHEY, CDR2 SVGAGI. The CDR3 totals 15 residues. V lost 5 bases to trimming and J lost 3 bases; unmatched junction nucleotides: 4. The CDR3 sequence: CASSRTGLYNSPLHF. The CDR3 DNA sequence: TGTGCCAGCAGTCGGACAGGACTCTATAATTCACCCCTCCACTTT.

The chain is built from TRBV4-1 and TRBJ2-4; 12 nucleotides agree with TRBD1. The germline gives CDR1 MGHRA, CDR2 YSYEKL. The CDR3 runs 18 residues. Trimming at V came to 3 bases and at J to 3 bases, leaving 9 bases not matched to a gene. The CDR3 coding sequence is TGCGCCAGCAGCCAGGGACAGGGGGCGCGTACTGGCAAAAACATTCAGTACTTC. As protein: CASSQGQGARTGKNIQYF.

The genes are TRBV19 and TRBJ2-1, with D maybe TRBD1 (6 bases). In germline, CDR1 is LNHDA, CDR2 SQIVND (reference sequence). Trimming removed 4 bases at V and 0 bases at J, with 10 bases between. This CDR3 contains 15 residues. The DNA for the CDR3 is TGTGCCAGTAGTACACCGGACAGCTCCTACAATGAGCAGTTCTTC. Protein sequence: CASSTPDSSYNEQFF. The full variable domain, completed using reference TRBV19 and TRBJ2-1, is DGGITQSPKYLFRKEGQNVTLSCEQNLNHDAMYWYRQDPGQGLRLIYYSQIVNDFQKGDIAEGYSVSREKKESFPLTVTSAQKNPTAFYLCASSTPDSSYNEQFFGPGTRLTVL.

This clone was observed a few times. The V call is TRBV19, the J call TRBJ2-6, with TRBD1 matching over 9 bases. CDR1 is LNHDA and CDR2 is SQIVND in the germline V gene (reference sequence). CDR3 length: 17 amino acids. Losses at the gene ends were 4 bases for V and 0 bases for J; bases not matched to a gene: 4. CDR3 sequence (DNA): TGTGCCAGTAGTAAGACAGGGGGAAGCTCTGGGGCCAACGTCCTGACTTTC. Translation: CASSKTGGSSGANVLTF.

The chain uses TRBV5-1 and TRBJ1-3, with 7 bases that match TRBD1. V dropped 4 bases and J dropped 9; count of bases not matched to a gene: 7. This CDR3 contains 13 residues. Germline assignment: CDR1 SGHRS and CDR2 YFSETQ. The CDR3 coding sequence is TGCGCCAGCAGCCCGGATCAGGGGGGCACCATATATTTT. It specifies CASSPDQGGTIYF.

The V gene is TRBV19, the J gene TRBJ2-1; D gene unclear. This CDR3 comprises 11 residues. V dropped 4 bases and J dropped 4 bases, with 2 bases sitting between them. Germline V gene lookup returns CDR1 LNHDA and CDR2 SQIVND (reference sequence). CDR3 in DNA: TGTGCCAGTAGTACATACAATGAGCAGTTCTTC. It is translated as CASSTYNEQFF. The variable domain in full, with the rest retrieved from reference TRBV19 and TRBJ2-1, is DGGITQSPKYLFRKEGQNVTLSCEQNLNHDAMYWYRQDPGQGLRLIYYSQIVNDFQKGDIAEGYSVSREKKESFPLTVTSAQKNPTAFYLCASSTYNEQFFGPGTRLTVL.